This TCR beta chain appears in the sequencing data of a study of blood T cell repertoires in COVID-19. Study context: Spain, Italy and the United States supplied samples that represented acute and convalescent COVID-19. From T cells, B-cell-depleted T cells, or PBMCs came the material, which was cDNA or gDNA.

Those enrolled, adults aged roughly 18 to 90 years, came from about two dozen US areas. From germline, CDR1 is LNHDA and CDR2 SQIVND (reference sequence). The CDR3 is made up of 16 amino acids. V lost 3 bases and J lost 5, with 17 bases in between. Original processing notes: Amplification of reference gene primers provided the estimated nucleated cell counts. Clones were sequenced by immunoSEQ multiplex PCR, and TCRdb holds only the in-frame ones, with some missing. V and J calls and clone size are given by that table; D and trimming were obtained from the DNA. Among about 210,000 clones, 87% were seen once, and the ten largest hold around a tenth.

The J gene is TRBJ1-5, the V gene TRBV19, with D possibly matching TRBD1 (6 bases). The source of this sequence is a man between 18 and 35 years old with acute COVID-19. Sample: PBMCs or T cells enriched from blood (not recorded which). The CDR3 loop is CASSISGGNRDQPQHF. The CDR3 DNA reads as TGTGCCAGTAGTATCTCTGGGGGCAACAGGGATCAGCCCCAGCATTTT.